These 29 T cell receptor beta chains originate from one sample sequenced in a study of blood T cell repertoires in COVID-19. Measured with immunoSEQ multiplex PCR; TCRdb has only the in-frame clones, and not every one. The sample shows fewer than 200,000 clones, 84% of them seen only once. The source material was peripheral blood. The receptors here all came from a man between 70 and 80 years old with active or convalescent COVID-19.

J is TRBJ2-1 and V is TRBV15, with D possibly matching TRBD2 (6 bases). Germline CDR1 and CDR2: LNHNV and YYDKDF (reference sequence). Trimming cost V 1 base and J 8 bases, with 18 bases left between them. The CDR3 is 16 amino acids. CDR3 sequence reads: CATSRGPPSEIHEQFF. DNA for the CDR3: TGTGCCACCAGCAGAGGTCCGCCTAGCGAAATCCATGAGCAGTTCTTC.

This rearrangement joins TRBV5-1 to TRBJ2-1, with 7 positions matching TRBD1. Germline lookup yields CDR1 SGHRS and CDR2 YFSETQ. The CDR3 contains 14 residues. The V and J ends lost 7 bases and 2 bases, in that order; junction bases with no gene match: 6. CDR3: CASQRQGTYNEQFF. CDR3 bases: TGCGCCAGCCAACGACAGGGTACCTACAATGAGCAGTTCTTC.

In its sample, this clone was seen once. The rearrangement joins TRBV6-5 to TRBJ2-7, with 9 nucleotides matching TRBD1. V lost 0 bases, J lost 5 bases, and 5 bases stayed unmatched. The germline V gene encodes CDR1 MNHEY and CDR2 SVGAGI. The CDR3 is 15 residues long. CDR3 sequence: CASSYSKGTGNEQYF. The DNA of the CDR3 is TGTGCCAGCAGTTACTCGAAAGGGACAGGGAACGAGCAGTACTTC.

The chain recombines TRBV18 with TRBJ1-2; weak D call: TRBD1 (6 bases). Germline CDR1 reads KGHSH; CDR2 reads LQKENI. The CDR3 is 17 residues long. With 3 bases removed from V and 8 bases from J, the gap between germline ends came to 25 bases. CDR3 loop: CASSPGSGTLDSSGYTF. As DNA, the CDR3 is TGTGCCAGCTCACCGGGGTCCGGGACACTTGATAGCTCCGGCTACACCTTC.

The V call is TRBV19, the J call TRBJ1-5; 8 bases agree with TRBD1. The germline V gene encodes CDR1 LNHDA and CDR2 SQIVND (reference sequence). The CDR3 length is 14 residues. With 5 bases clipped from V and 4 bases from J, the junction kept 4 bases outside the gene matches. CDR3 sequence: CASSVYRGNQPQHF. For the CDR3, the DNA is TGTGCCAGTAGTGTATACAGGGGGAATCAGCCCCAGCATTTT. The full variable domain, completed using reference TRBV19 and TRBJ1-5, is DGGITQSPKYLFRKEGQNVTLSCEQNLNHDAMYWYRQDPGQGLRLIYYSQIVNDFQKGDIAEGYSVSREKKESFPLTVTSAQKNPTAFYLCASSVYRGNQPQHFGDGTRLSIL.

The rearrangement joins TRBV28 to TRBJ1-4; 7 bases line up with TRBD1. The junction had 5 bases not matched to a gene; V was cut back by 8 bases and J by 5 bases. The CDR3 totals 13 residues. Germline V gene sequence: CDR1 MDHEN, CDR2 SYDVKM. The CDR3: CASRGGWNEKLFF. The CDR3 DNA sequence: TGTGCCAGCCGAGGGGGCTGGAATGAAAAACTGTTTTTT.

The chain has TRBV19 and TRBJ1-5; a possible D gene is TRBD1 (6 bases). This CDR3 spans 15 amino acids. V was shortened by 5 bases and J by 0 bases, with 11 bases between the two germline ends. CDR1 is LNHDA, CDR2 SQIVND, per germline (reference sequence). The CDR3 DNA reads TGTGCCAGTAGTCTCGGACAGAATAGCAATCAGCCCCAGCATTTT. As protein: CASSLGQNSNQPQHF.

The chain links TRBV2 to TRBJ1-5; no reliable D call. With 8 bases removed from V and 4 bases from J, the gap between germline ends came to 15 bases. The V gene's germline CDR1 is SNHLY and CDR2 FYNNEI. This CDR3 region has 14 residues. CDR3 coding DNA: TGTGCCAGCTCCGAACTCGAGTCTAATCAGCCCCAGCATTTT. It translates to CASSELESNQPQHF.

The genes are TRBV5-1 and TRBJ1-4; 8 bases are a match to TRBD1. The J segment lost 8 bases and the V segment lost 1 base, leaving 10 bases of the junction unmatched. The CDR3 loop spans 16 amino acids. CDR1 SGHRS and CDR2 YFSETQ come from the germline V gene. Here the CDR3 reads CASSLTVTGVNEKLFF. In DNA, the CDR3 is TGCGCCAGCAGCTTGACCGTGACAGGGGTTAACGAAAAACTGTTTTTT.

The chain employs TRBV27 and TRBJ2-1, with D possibly TRBD2 on 5 matching bases. The V end lost 5 bases, the J end lost 2 bases, and 16 bases lay between the germline ends. Germline V CDR1 and CDR2: MNHEY, SMNVEV (reference sequence). This CDR3 contains 16 residues. Here the CDR3 reads CASSPQERRTYNEQFF. The CDR3 DNA sequence: TGTGCCAGCAGTCCCCAGGAGCGGAGGACCTACAATGAGCAGTTCTTC.

The V call is TRBV2, the J call TRBJ2-7, with a tentative D call TRBD1 (5 bases). This CDR3 region has 12 residues. In germline, CDR1 is SNHLY, CDR2 FYNNEI. V was trimmed by 4 bases and J by 5 bases, leaving 9 bases between them. The CDR3 DNA is TGTGCCAGCAGTGCCCAGGGCCACGAGCAGTACTTC. Translation: CASSAQGHEQYF.

Only one count was recorded for this clone. The chain recombines TRBV27 with TRBJ1-1; 8 bases line up with TRBD1. The CDR3 loop spans 14 amino acids. Losses at the gene ends were 6 bases for V and 1 base for J; bases not matched to a gene: 4. Germline CDR1 is MNHEY and CDR2 is SMNVEV (reference sequence). In DNA form, the CDR3 reads TGTGCCAGCAGCCGGACAGGGAGGAACACTGAAGCTTTCTTT. It is translated as CASSRTGRNTEAFF.

V gene TRBV9 combines with J gene TRBJ1-1; D is undetermined. The CDR3 has 13 amino acids. The germline V gene encodes CDR1 SGDLS and CDR2 YYNGEE. V lost 1 base and J 4 bases, leaving 8 bases between the germline ends. The CDR3 here is CASSVHPSTEAFF. The CDR3 DNA is TGTGCCAGCAGCGTACACCCGAGCACTGAAGCTTTCTTT.

The CDR3 coding sequence is TGTGCCAGCAGCGTAGTCCTTAACACCGGGGAGCTGTTTTTT. Protein: CASSVVLNTGELFF. The chain employs TRBV9 and TRBJ2-2; no reliable D call. The CDR3 spans 14 residues. Trimming cost V 0 bases and J 2 bases, with 5 bases left between them. Germline loops: CDR1 SGDLS, CDR2 YYNGEE.

The chain couples TRBV19 to TRBJ1-5; D unclear. V shed 9 bases and J shed 0 bases, with 18 bases lying between them. Germline V gene lookup returns CDR1 LNHDA and CDR2 SQIVND (reference sequence). This CDR3 has 16 residues. CDR3 bases: TGTGCCAGCCATAACCGGCAGGTGATTAGCAATCAGCCCCAGCATTTT. Protein: CASHNRQVISNQPQHF.

This rearrangement joins TRBV27 to TRBJ1-6; TRBD1 matches at 7 bases. The CDR3 is 14 amino acids. Germline CDR1 is MNHEY and CDR2 is SMNVEV (reference sequence). V gave up 3 bases and J gave up 10 bases; unmatched junction bases: 6. CDR3 in DNA: TGTGCCAGCAGTTTTGGAGCAGGGGGGTCACCCCTCCACTTT. This encodes CASSFGAGGSPLHF.

The V and J genes are TRBV30 and TRBJ2-1; 9 bases are shared with TRBD2. After removal of 0 bases from V and 7 bases from J, the junction contained 7 bases not matched to a gene. The CDR3 length is 15 residues. CDR1 is GTSNPN and CDR2 is SVGIG in the germline V gene (reference sequence). The CDR3 loop reads CAWSVLAGGPNEQFF. Written as DNA, the CDR3 is TGTGCCTGGAGTGTACTTGCGGGAGGGCCAAATGAGCAGTTCTTC.

The chain joins TRBV7-8 to TRBJ2-3; weak D call: TRBD2 (6 bases). Germline CDR1 is SGHVS and CDR2 is FQNEAQ. The CDR3 has 15 residues. V shed 5 bases and J shed 0 bases, with 12 bases lying between them. The CDR3 loop reads CASSAGRLSTDTQYF. DNA of the CDR3: TGTGCCAGCAGCGCGGGACGGCTTAGCACAGATACGCAGTATTTT.

The chain couples TRBV5-1 to TRBJ2-5; D might be TRBD1 (5 bases). Trimming stripped 2 bases from V and 5 bases from J, with 16 bases between. CDR1 is SGHRS, CDR2 YFSETQ, per germline. This CDR3 has 15 amino acids. The CDR3 protein is CASSFSVTGRETQYF. CDR3 in DNA: TGCGCCAGCAGCTTCAGTGTAACAGGCCGCGAGACCCAGTACTTC.

The chain carries TRBV19 and TRBJ1-1; 10 bases are a match to TRBD1. V was pared by 5 bases and J by 3 bases, with 3 bases of the junction left unmatched. The CDR3 length is 14 residues. Germline V lookup: CDR1 LNHDA, CDR2 SQIVND (reference sequence). Here the CDR3 reads CASSWDRGDTEAFF. CDR3 nucleotides: TGTGCCAGTAGTTGGGACAGGGGAGACACTGAAGCTTTCTTT.

CDR3 sequence reads: CAWRQRDISYEQYF. The CDR3 DNA reads as TGTGCCTGGAGACAACGGGACATATCCTACGAGCAGTACTTC. This sequence joins TRBV30 and TRBJ2-7, with D possibly TRBD1 on 6 matching bases. This CDR3 spans 14 amino acids. Germline CDR1 is GTSNPN and CDR2 is SVGIG (reference sequence). V was cut by 3 bases and J by 1 base, with 13 bases left in between.

In this sample, this clone turned up a few times. The CDR3 loop is CASSLGQVYNEQFF. The DNA of the CDR3 is TGTGCCAGCAGCTTGGGGCAGGTCTACAATGAGCAGTTCTTC. This chain connects TRBV7-2 to TRBJ2-1, with D maybe TRBD1 (5 bases). V was cut by 3 bases and J by 3 bases, with 9 bases left in between. The CDR3 runs 14 residues. Germline loops: CDR1 SGHTA, CDR2 FQGNSA.

This clone was detected only once. The gene calls are TRBV30 and TRBJ1-2; D is possibly TRBD1 (5 bases). V was clipped by 0 bases and J by 6 bases, with 17 bases between them. CDR1 and CDR2 from the germline V gene are GTSNPN and SVGIG (reference sequence). CDR3 size: 15 residues. The CDR3 region is CAWSVQAVKSHGYTF. CDR3 coding DNA: TGTGCCTGGAGTGTACAGGCCGTTAAGAGTCATGGCTACACCTTC.

The chain is built from TRBV5-1 and TRBJ1-1; 7 bases are a match to TRBD1. The CDR3 loop spans 14 amino acids. Trimming at V came to 3 bases and at J to 1 base, leaving 3 bases not matched to a gene. The germline V gene encodes CDR1 SGHRS and CDR2 YFSETQ. The CDR3 sequence is CASSSRQGNTEAFF. The DNA of the CDR3 is TGCGCCAGCAGCTCGAGACAGGGGAACACTGAAGCTTTCTTT.

V is TRBV5-1 and J is TRBJ2-1; TRBD2 matches at 13 bases. V trimming: 4 bases; J trimming: 1 base; junction bases outside the gene matches: 5. This CDR3 comprises 17 residues. The germline V gene has CDR1 SGHRS and CDR2 YFSETQ. The CDR3 region has the DNA TGCGCCAGCAGCCCAAGGACTAGCGGGGGATCCTACAATGAGCAGTTCTTC. This gives the protein CASSPRTSGGSYNEQFF.

The CDR3 protein is CASSLVHGSSYEQYF. CDR3 sequence (DNA): TGCGCCAGCAGCTTGGTCCACGGGTCGTCCTACGAGCAGTACTTC. The chain couples TRBV5-1 to TRBJ2-7; D not resolved. Trimming stripped 0 bases from V and 1 base from J, with 11 bases between. This CDR3 region has 15 residues. Germline V gene lookup returns CDR1 SGHRS and CDR2 YFSETQ.

This clone was found a few times. This chain uses TRBV6-1 with TRBJ1-2, with unresolved D. CDR1 and CDR2 (germline): MNHNS, SASEGT. This CDR3 has 14 amino acids. V was shortened by 3 bases and J by 7 bases, with 15 bases between the two germline ends. This CDR3 is CASSDLDGRAGYTF. Written as DNA, the CDR3 is TGTGCCAGCAGTGACCTCGACGGGAGGGCTGGCTACACCTTC.

This rearrangement joins TRBV6-2 or TRBV6-3 to TRBJ2-7; D is undetermined. The CDR3 loop spans 14 amino acids. Between the trimmed V and J ends, which lost 2 bases and 5 bases, there was a span of 13 bases. Germline lookup yields CDR1 MNHEY and CDR2 SVGEGT. Here the CDR3 DNA reads TGTGCCAGCAGTTACGCGTGGTCCTTACACGAGCAGTACTTC. Translation: CASSYAWSLHEQYF.

This rearrangement joins TRBV12-5 to TRBJ1-1; D may be TRBD1 (6 bases). Between the trimmed V and J ends, which lost 7 bases and 0 bases, there was a span of 15 bases. Per the germline V gene, CDR1 is LGHNT and CDR2 is FRNRAP. The CDR3 consists of 15 residues. CDR3 DNA: TGTGCTAGTGCCCTATCCGGGACAATGAACACTGAAGCTTTCTTT. As protein: CASALSGTMNTEAFF.